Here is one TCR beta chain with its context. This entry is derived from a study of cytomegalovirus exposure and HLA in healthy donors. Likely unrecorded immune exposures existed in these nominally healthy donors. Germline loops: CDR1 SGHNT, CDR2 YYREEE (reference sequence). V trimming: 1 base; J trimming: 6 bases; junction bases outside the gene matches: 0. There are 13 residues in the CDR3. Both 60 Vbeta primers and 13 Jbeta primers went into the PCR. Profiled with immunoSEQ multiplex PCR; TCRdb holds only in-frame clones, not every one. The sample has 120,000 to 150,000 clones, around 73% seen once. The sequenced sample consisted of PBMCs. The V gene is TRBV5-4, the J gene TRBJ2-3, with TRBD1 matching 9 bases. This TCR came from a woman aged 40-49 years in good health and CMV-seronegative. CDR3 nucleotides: TGTGCCAGCAGCTTGACAGGGGGCGATACGCAGTATTTT. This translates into CASSLTGGDTQYF.